This paragraph reports one T cell receptor beta chain. Trimming took 5 bases from V and 6 from J, leaving 17 bases between them. Germline CDR1 reads SNHLY; CDR2 reads FYNNEI. The CDR3 is made up of 15 amino acids. The data originate from a study of shared clonotypes between healthy human individuals. At the level of the study: Per donor, CD8 memory used one plate, CD8 naive used two, CD4 memory used three and CD4 naive used three.

The table came from immunoSEQ multiplex PCR; TCRdb's copy has only in-frame clones and leaves some out. The sample includes about 680,000 clones, about two thirds of them seen just once. Input material: memory CD4+ T cells sorted from blood. This sample's subset: CD45RA-negative fraction. This TCR was recovered from a woman aged 25-40 years in good health. The chain joins TRBV2 to TRBJ2-1; a weak D match, TRBD1 (6 bases). As DNA, the CDR3 is TGTGCCAGCAGTATGACAGGTCTTTTTCCCAATGAGCAGTTCTTC. Encoded protein: CASSMTGLFPNEQFF. Complete variable domain (other parts from reference TRBV2 and TRBJ2-1): EPEVTQTPSHQVTQMGQEVILRCVPISNHLYFYWYRQILGQKVEFLVSFYNNEISEKSEIFDDQFSVERPDGSNFTLKIRSTKLEDSAMYFCASSMTGLFPNEQFFGPGTRLTVL.